The next 32 T cell receptor beta chains were all read from a single sample in a study of cytomegalovirus exposure and HLA in healthy donors. Clones were read by immunoSEQ multiplex PCR, and TCRdb kept only the in-frame ones, dropping some. The sample consists of roughly 100,000 clones, about 85% of them appearing once. The sequencing input was PBMCs. All receptors come from a woman between 18 and 30 years old in good health and CMV-seropositive.

DNA for the CDR3: TGCGCCAGCAGTCTCGTCTCGTCCGGCGGGGGGCACACAGATACGCAGTATTTT. This encodes CASSLVSSGGGHTDTQYF. This chain uses TRBV5-1 with TRBJ2-3, with TRBD2 identical over 8 bases. This CDR3 region has 18 residues. V dropped 5 bases and J dropped 2; count of bases not matched to a gene: 16. CDR1 and CDR2 from the germline V gene are SGHRS and YFSETQ.

This clone came up a few times. V is TRBV4-2 and J is TRBJ1-5; 8 nucleotides match TRBD1. In germline, CDR1 is LGHNA, CDR2 YNFKEQ. This CDR3 is 17 amino acids long. Trimming removed 3 bases from V and 2 bases from J; junction bases left unmatched: 9. CDR3 loop: CASSQDPGQVGNQPQHF. CDR3 DNA sequence: TGTGCCAGCAGCCAGGACCCGGGACAGGTGGGCAATCAGCCCCAGCATTTT.

The chain carries TRBV11-3 and TRBJ1-4; TRBD1 matches 10 bases. Losses at the gene ends were 4 bases for V and 6 bases for J; bases not matched to a gene: 2. The CDR3 totals 14 residues. Germline V gene lookup returns CDR1 SGHNT and CDR2 YENEEA. In DNA form, the CDR3 reads TGTGCCAGCAGCTCCGGGACAGGGGATGAAAAACTGTTTTTT. It specifies CASSSGTGDEKLFF.

The chain employs TRBV19 and TRBJ2-1; 7 bases map to TRBD1. CDR3 length: 15 amino acids. In germline, CDR1 is LNHDA, CDR2 SQIVND (reference sequence). The V gene end was trimmed by 5 bases and the J gene end by 0 bases; junction bases not matched to a gene: 4. DNA for the CDR3: TGTGCCAGTAGTCTCGCAGGGGGCTCCTACAATGAGCAGTTCTTC. This sequence encodes CASSLAGGSYNEQFF.

The rearrangement joins TRBV28 to TRBJ1-3; D might be TRBD1 (5 bases). In germline, CDR1 is MDHEN, CDR2 SYDVKM. The CDR3 covers 12 residues. With 7 bases removed from V and 2 bases from J, the gap between germline ends came to 6 bases. In DNA, the CDR3 is TGTGCCAGCAAAGGGGCTGGAAACACCATATATTTT. Its protein product is CASKGAGNTIYF.

The chain's CDR3 is CASSFAVEAFF. Written as DNA, the CDR3 is TGTGCCAGCAGCTTCGCGGTTGAAGCTTTCTTT. V and J are TRBV11-2 and TRBJ1-1; D unclear. Germline lookup yields CDR1 SGHAT and CDR2 FQNNGV. The CDR3 runs 11 residues. V lost 3 bases and J 7 bases, leaving 6 bases between the germline ends.

V gene TRBV27 combines with J gene TRBJ2-7; 9 nucleotides agree with TRBD1. Per germline, CDR1 MNHEY and CDR2 SMNVEV (reference sequence). The CDR3 extends over 13 amino acids. V trimming: 8 bases; J trimming: 3 bases; junction bases outside the gene matches: 5. The CDR3 spells CASALGQGYEQYF. The CDR3 DNA is TGTGCCAGCGCCTTGGGACAGGGCTACGAGCAGTACTTC.

This chain links TRBV18 with TRBJ2-3, with D tentatively TRBD1 (5 bases). Per the germline V gene, CDR1 is KGHSH and CDR2 is LQKENI. Trimming took 3 bases from V and 1 from J, leaving 11 bases between them. This CDR3 is built from 15 residues. CDR3 nucleotides: TGTGCCAGCTCACCTACAGGCCGCCGCACAGATACGCAGTATTTT. It codes for CASSPTGRRTDTQYF.

This clone turned up a few times. The J gene is TRBJ2-7, the V gene TRBV7-6; TRBD2 aligns across 11 bases. Trimming cost V 5 bases and J 5 bases; bases outside gene matches: 8. The CDR3 contains 15 residues. The germline CDR1 and CDR2 sequences are SGHVS and FNYEAQ. The CDR3 spells CASSTIAGGPNEQYF. CDR3 nucleotide sequence: TGTGCCAGCAGCACCATAGCGGGAGGGCCCAACGAGCAGTACTTC.

This clone was found once. The CDR3 DNA reads as TGTGCAAGTCGCTTTCTCGGACTTCTCACCGGGGAGCTGTTTTTT. Translated, it gives CASRFLGLLTGELFF. The chain uses TRBV12-2 and TRBJ2-2; TRBD2, the table's D call, was not compared with the DNA. TRBV12-2 is shown as a pseudogene. This CDR3 region has 15 residues.

The V call is TRBV5-1, the J call TRBJ2-7; D is uncertain. CDR3 length: 14 amino acids. Per the germline V gene, CDR1 is SGHRS and CDR2 is YFSETQ. The V and J ends lost 5 bases and 0 bases respectively, with 12 bases between them. CDR3 DNA sequence: TGCGCCAGCAGGGTTTCCACTACCTCCTACGAGCAGTACTTC. It is translated as CASRVSTTSYEQYF. The complete variable domain, with remaining parts taken from reference TRBV5-1 and TRBJ2-7, reads KAGVTQTPRYLIKTRGQQVTLSCSPISGHRSVSWYQQTPGQGLQFLFEYFSETQRNKGNFPGRFSGRQFSNSRSEMNVSTLELGDSALYLCASRVSTTSYEQYFGPGTRLTVT.

This clone was observed once. CDR3: CASTTFPGLAGGERTGELFF. The CDR3 region has the DNA TGTGCCAGCACCACTTTCCCGGGACTAGCGGGGGGCGAGCGCACCGGGGAGCTGTTTTTT. The chain recombines TRBV11-3 with TRBJ2-2; 15 bases line up with TRBD2. The CDR3 has 20 residues. The V gene end was trimmed by 7 bases and the J gene end by 4 bases; junction bases not matched to a gene: 16. The V gene's germline CDR1 is SGHNT and CDR2 YENEEA.

This clone was picked up a small number of times. The V gene is TRBV9, the J gene TRBJ1-6, with TRBD1 identical over 7 bases. This CDR3 is 14 amino acids long. Germline values: CDR1 SGDLS, CDR2 YYNGEE. Germline trimming cut 4 bases from V and 7 bases from J; bases unmatched to any gene: 5. CDR3 sequence (DNA): TGTGCCAGCAGCCAAGGGACAGCCAATTCACCCCTCCACTTT. Its protein is CASSQGTANSPLHF.

The chain has TRBV19 and TRBJ2-7; D might be TRBD2 (6 bases). V was trimmed by 1 base and J by 0 bases, leaving 13 bases between them. The germline gives CDR1 LNHDA, CDR2 SQIVND (reference sequence). The CDR3 spans 16 residues. The CDR3, as DNA: TGTGCCAGTAGTATAGTGTTGGGACTCAGCTCCTACGAGCAGTACTTC. Translating it yields CASSIVLGLSSYEQYF.

The chain links TRBV4-1 to TRBJ2-3; 8 bases align to TRBD2. The V and J ends lost 4 bases and 3 bases, in that order; junction bases with no gene match: 18. The CDR3 spans 19 residues. Germline lookup yields CDR1 MGHRA and CDR2 YSYEKL. CDR3 coding DNA: TGCGCCAGCAGCCTCGGGGGGGGTAAACGGGACTATAAAACAGATACGCAGTATTTT. Encoded protein: CASSLGGGKRDYKTDTQYF.

This clone was seen only once. J is TRBJ2-7 and V is TRBV7-3; 8 bases map to TRBD2. Germline CDR1 and CDR2: SGHTA and FQGTGA. The trim removed 5 bases at V and 7 bases at J, leaving 10 bases unmatched. CDR3 length: 14 amino acids. CDR3 in DNA: TGTGCCAGCAGCCCGTCCGGGACTAGGGAAGAGCAGTACTTC. Its translation: CASSPSGTREEQYF.

V gene TRBV28 combines with J gene TRBJ2-3; the match to TRBD2 covers 7 bases. This CDR3 region has 15 residues. Germline V gives CDR1 MDHEN, CDR2 SYDVKM. V shed 4 bases, J shed 1 base, and the junction held 5 bases outside the gene matches. CDR3: CASSSPAGGTDTQYF. For the CDR3, the DNA is TGTGCCAGCAGTTCCCCCGCGGGAGGCACAGATACGCAGTATTTT.

The chain uses TRBV19 and TRBJ1-2; 12 nucleotides agree with TRBD1. The V and J ends lost 5 bases and 8 bases, in that order; junction bases with no gene match: 9. CDR3 size: 15 residues. Germline V CDR1 and CDR2: LNHDA, SQIVND (reference sequence). The CDR3 sequence is CASSSRDRGLRGYTF. The CDR3 DNA follows: TGTGCCAGTAGTTCCCGGGACAGGGGGCTGAGGGGCTACACCTTC.

This chain joins TRBV27 and TRBJ1-1, with TRBD1 as a possible D gene (6 bases). Germline V CDR1 and CDR2: MNHEY, SMNVEV (reference sequence). CDR3 length: 15 amino acids. Trimming pared 5 bases from V and 4 bases from J, leaving 17 bases between. In nucleotides, the CDR3 is TGTGCCAGCAGTGCTAAAGGTGGGGGCGTCACTGAAGCTTTCTTT. It specifies CASSAKGGGVTEAFF.

The chain has TRBV7-9 and TRBJ2-3, with 8 bases identical to TRBD1. This CDR3 is built from 15 residues. Germline lookup yields CDR1 SEHNR and CDR2 FQNEAQ (reference sequence). The J segment lost 3 bases and the V segment lost 1 base, leaving 3 bases of the junction unmatched. The CDR3 nucleotides read TGTGCCAGCAGCTTAGACCAGGGGGCAACAGATACGCAGTATTTT. It is translated as CASSLDQGATDTQYF.

This chain joins TRBV5-1 and TRBJ1-5; D not certain. Trimming left V 7 bases short and J 2 bases short, with 13 bases between. Germline CDR1 reads SGHRS; CDR2 reads YFSETQ. This CDR3 region has 14 residues. CDR3 loop: CASAEGGGNQPQHF. CDR3 in DNA: TGCGCCAGCGCAGAGGGAGGCGGCAATCAGCCCCAGCATTTT.

The chain links TRBV4-2 to TRBJ2-3; 9 nucleotides match TRBD2. Germline V gives CDR1 LGHNA, CDR2 YNFKEQ. Germline trimming cut 1 base from V and 5 bases from J; bases unmatched to any gene: 7. This CDR3 comprises 16 residues. This CDR3 is CASSQVGSGSQDTQYF. The CDR3 bases are TGTGCCAGCAGCCAAGTGGGTAGCGGGAGTCAAGATACGCAGTATTTT.

The genes are TRBV2 and TRBJ1-1, with 7 bases fitting TRBD1. CDR1 is SNHLY and CDR2 is FYNNEI in the germline V gene. The V gene end was trimmed by 7 bases and the J gene end by 0 bases; junction bases not matched to a gene: 8. The length of the CDR3 is 15 residues. Here the CDR3 reads CASKGSTGLNTEAFF. The DNA for the CDR3 is TGTGCCAGCAAGGGGTCGACAGGGTTGAACACTGAAGCTTTCTTT.

V and J are TRBV29-1 and TRBJ2-2, with 8 bases matching TRBD2. Per the germline V gene, CDR1 is SQVTM and CDR2 is ANQGSEA. V lost 1 base and J lost 0; bases outside the gene matches: 1. This CDR3 is 15 amino acids long. CDR3 loop: CSVEVLAANTGELFF. The CDR3 DNA reads TGCAGCGTTGAAGTACTAGCGGCGAACACCGGGGAGCTGTTTTTT.

CDR3 residues: CASSPGTGGRQPQHF. The DNA for the CDR3 is TGTGCCAGTAGCCCCGGGACAGGGGGACGTCAGCCCCAGCATTTT. This chain connects TRBV19 to TRBJ1-5, with TRBD1 identical over 11 bases. The V gene end was trimmed by 6 bases and the J gene end by 6 bases; junction bases not matched to a gene: 7. There are 15 residues in the CDR3. Germline-derived CDR1 and CDR2 are LNHDA and SQIVND (reference sequence). The variable domain in full, completed from reference TRBV19 and TRBJ1-5, reads DGGITQSPKYLFRKEGQNVTLSCEQNLNHDAMYWYRQDPGQGLRLIYYSQIVNDFQKGDIAEGYSVSREKKESFPLTVTSAQKNPTAFYLCASSPGTGGRQPQHFGDGTRLSIL.

The genes are TRBV6-5 and TRBJ2-5; 7 bases are a match to TRBD2. V lost 6 bases, J lost 4 bases, and 11 bases stayed unmatched. The CDR3 extends over 15 amino acids. The germline V gene has CDR1 MNHEY and CDR2 SVGAGI. The CDR3 sequence is CASSYEGGEAETQYF. In nucleotides, the CDR3 is TGTGCCAGCAGCTACGAGGGAGGGGAGGCAGAGACCCAGTACTTC.

In this sample, this clone turned up a few times. The rearrangement links TRBV12-2 to TRBJ1-5. TRBV12-2 is annotated as a pseudogene. The CDR3 runs 15 residues. The CDR3 reads CASPPRGISNQPQHF. The DNA for the CDR3 is TGTGCAAGTCCCCCCCGAGGGATCAGCAATCAGCCCCAGCATTTT.

V gene TRBV19 combines with J gene TRBJ1-4; D gene uncertain. V lost 8 bases and J 0 bases, leaving 7 bases between the germline ends. The germline gives CDR1 LNHDA, CDR2 SQIVND (reference sequence). The CDR3 is made up of 13 amino acids. The CDR3 nucleotides read TGTGCCAGTGTAAGCCCAACTAATGAAAAACTGTTTTTT. Protein sequence: CASVSPTNEKLFF. The full variable domain, rest sourced from reference TRBV19 and TRBJ1-4, is DGGITQSPKYLFRKEGQNVTLSCEQNLNHDAMYWYRQDPGQGLRLIYYSQIVNDFQKGDIAEGYSVSREKKESFPLTVTSAQKNPTAFYLCASVSPTNEKLFFGSGTQLSVL.

The J gene is TRBJ2-1, the V gene TRBV2, with D perhaps matching TRBD1 (5 bases). V gave up 8 bases and J gave up 8 bases, with 19 bases separating them. The length of the CDR3 is 14 residues. Germline CDR1 reads SNHLY; CDR2 reads FYNNEI. The CDR3 reads CASSGQGVYHEQFF. In DNA, the CDR3 is TGTGCCAGCTCAGGGCAGGGTGTTTACCATGAGCAGTTCTTC.

The V gene is TRBV6-5, the J gene TRBJ1-4; D is possibly TRBD1 (6 bases). The V end was cut by 8 bases, the J end by 8 bases, with 15 bases between. Germline V gene lookup returns CDR1 MNHEY and CDR2 SVGAGI. The CDR3 contains 13 residues. CDR3 sequence reads: CASETGTREKLFF. The CDR3 coding sequence is TGTGCCAGCGAAACAGGGACCAGAGAAAAACTGTTTTTT.

The chain employs TRBV4-1 and TRBJ2-5; D is perhaps TRBD2 (6 bases). The V and J ends lost 1 base and 7 bases respectively, with 19 bases between them. The CDR3 length is 16 residues. The germline gives CDR1 MGHRA, CDR2 YSYEKL. CDR3 region: CASSQAITGTVGTQYF. The CDR3 DNA reads TGCGCCAGCAGCCAAGCTATCACCGGGACTGTCGGGACCCAGTACTTC.

The chain joins TRBV5-1 to TRBJ2-3, with a possible D match to TRBD1 (7 bases). This CDR3 contains 17 residues. The germline gives CDR1 SGHRS, CDR2 YFSETQ. The V end was cut by 2 bases, the J end by 2 bases, with 18 bases between. The CDR3 DNA follows: TGCGCCAGCAGCTTAATCTGGCGGGACAGCTCCACAGATACGCAGTATTTT. Protein sequence: CASSLIWRDSSTDTQYF.